The 26 T cell receptor beta chains in this list originate from one sample, sequenced in a study of blood T cell repertoires in COVID-19. Measured with immunoSEQ multiplex PCR; TCRdb has only the in-frame clones, and not every one. The sample includes tens of thousands of clones, nearly 90% of them seen just once. The sample was peripheral blood. These receptor sequences come from a woman aged 80 or over with acute or convalescent COVID-19.

The V gene is TRBV4-2, the J gene TRBJ2-3; 9 bases are a match to TRBD2. CDR1 is LGHNA, CDR2 YNFKEQ, per germline. The trim removed 4 bases at V and 4 bases at J, leaving 9 bases unmatched. This CDR3 spans 16 amino acids. The CDR3 DNA sequence: TGTGCCAGCAGCCCCGCCCGAGCGGGGGGAGCAGATACGCAGTATTTT. It encodes CASSPARAGGADTQYF.

V gene TRBV13 combines with J gene TRBJ1-4; TRBD1 matches 8 bases. This CDR3 contains 15 residues. The trim removed 5 bases at V and 5 bases at J, leaving 7 bases unmatched. Per the germline V gene, CDR1 is PRHDT and CDR2 is FYEKMQ (reference sequence). CDR3 coding DNA: TGTGCCAGCAGCATCGGACAGGGAGGGAATGAAAAACTGTTTTTT. Its protein product is CASSIGQGGNEKLFF.

The chain combines TRBV28 with TRBJ1-5, with 9 bases matching TRBD1. The V gene's germline CDR1 is MDHEN and CDR2 SYDVKM. There are 16 residues in the CDR3. Losses at the gene ends were 6 bases for V and 3 bases for J; bases not matched to a gene: 9. The CDR3 region has the DNA TGTGCCAGCAGGGACAGGGGAGGTAGGGACAATCAGCCCCAGCATTTT. Translated, it gives CASRDRGGRDNQPQHF.

J is TRBJ1-2 and V is TRBV2; the match to TRBD1 covers 9 bases. In germline, CDR1 is SNHLY, CDR2 FYNNEI. Unmatched junction bases numbered 5, after V lost 6 bases and J lost 3 bases. The CDR3 is 14 residues long. CDR3 in amino acids: CASRMDRGDYGYTF. CDR3 nucleotide sequence: TGTGCCAGCAGGATGGACAGGGGTGACTATGGCTACACCTTC.

The chain couples TRBV19 to TRBJ1-4; D is ambiguous. This CDR3 comprises 16 residues. Trimming removed 5 bases from V and 4 bases from J, with 17 bases in between. Per germline, CDR1 LNHDA and CDR2 SQIVND (reference sequence). Written as DNA, the CDR3 is TGTGCCAGTAGTTTAACCCCGGGAATCGGTAATGAAAAACTGTTTTTT. This gives the protein CASSLTPGIGNEKLFF.

The V call is TRBV10-3, the J call TRBJ1-2; TRBD1 is a possible D gene (6 bases). Trimming cost V 6 bases and J 2 bases, with 13 bases left between them. The CDR3 extends over 14 amino acids. In germline, CDR1 is ENHRY, CDR2 SYGVKD. The DNA of the CDR3 is TGTGCCATCAGGGTGACAGGTACCAACTATGGCTACACCTTC. Translated: CAIRVTGTNYGYTF.

This rearrangement joins TRBV3-1 (or the pseudogene TRBV3-2) to TRBJ2-1, with TRBD2 matching 10 bases. Germline loops: CDR1 LGHDT, CDR2 YNNKEL (reference sequence). V lost 5 bases to trimming and J lost 1 base; unmatched junction nucleotides: 5. The CDR3 sequence is 16 residues long. The CDR3, as DNA: TGTGCCAGCAGCGGACTAGCGGCACCTTCCTACAATGAGCAGTTCTTC. Protein: CASSGLAAPSYNEQFF.

The V call is TRBV6-5, the J call TRBJ1-1; D perhaps matches TRBD1 (6 bases). Germline-derived CDR1 and CDR2 are MNHEY and SVGAGI. Between the trimmed V and J ends, which lost 2 bases and 0 bases, there was a span of 7 bases. The CDR3 is 14 residues long. The CDR3 spells CASSYTGLNTEAFF. The CDR3 nucleotides are TGTGCCAGCAGTTACACAGGGCTGAACACTGAAGCTTTCTTT.

The chain links TRBV7-2 to TRBJ2-3; 9 bases line up with TRBD1. The CDR3 contains 15 residues. Looked up from germline, CDR1 is SGHTA and CDR2 is FQGNSA. The V and J ends lost 5 bases and 1 base, in that order; junction bases with no gene match: 4. The CDR3 spells CASSAQGAGTDTQYF. DNA for the CDR3: TGTGCCAGCAGCGCACAGGGGGCGGGCACAGATACGCAGTATTTT.

This rearrangement joins TRBV29-1 to TRBJ1-1, with 12 positions matching TRBD1. V gave up 5 bases and J gave up 5 bases; unmatched junction bases: 21. The CDR3 has 19 residues. Looked up from germline, CDR1 is SQVTM and CDR2 is ANQGSEA. The CDR3 DNA is TGCAGCGTTCCCAAGGTACCGAATGGGGACAGGGGGCGCGGGACTGAAGCTTTCTTT. Translation: CSVPKVPNGDRGRGTEAFF.

V is TRBV15 and J is TRBJ1-1; TRBD1 might be the D (6 bases). Trimming removed 2 bases from V and 0 bases from J, with 10 bases in between. The CDR3 is 15 residues long. Germline CDR1 is LNHNV and CDR2 is YYDKDF (reference sequence). The DNA for the CDR3 is TGTGCCACCAGCAGATCACAGGGAATGAACACTGAAGCTTTCTTT. It yields the protein CATSRSQGMNTEAFF.

This chain joins TRBV11-1 and TRBJ1-2, with a tentative D call TRBD1 (6 bases). Germline CDR1 reads SGHAT; CDR2 reads FQDESV (reference sequence). The CDR3 length is 14 residues. V was trimmed by 5 bases and J by 4 bases, leaving 14 bases between them. The CDR3 nucleotides are TGTGCCAGCAGCAGCCAACAGGGTGGCTATGGCTACACCTTC. Its translation is CASSSQQGGYGYTF.

The chain employs TRBV5-1 and TRBJ1-3; 8 bases map to TRBD1. Germline assignment: CDR1 SGHRS and CDR2 YFSETQ. Trimming cost V 4 bases and J 7 bases; bases outside gene matches: 13. The CDR3 sequence is 16 residues long. CDR3 DNA sequence: TGCGCCAGCAGCCGGACAGGGAGCTCGTTGCGGAACACCATATATTTT. Protein product: CASSRTGSSLRNTIYF.

This rearrangement joins TRBV28 to TRBJ2-7; perhaps TRBD2 as D (5 bases). The CDR3 is 16 amino acids. The V end was cut by 6 bases, the J end by 4 bases, with 22 bases between. The germline V gene encodes CDR1 MDHEN and CDR2 SYDVKM. The CDR3 DNA reads TGTGCCAGCAGCTTAGGGAGCCGGACCGTCGAATACGAGCAGTACTTC. Its protein product is CASSLGSRTVEYEQYF.

V gene TRBV24-1 combines with J gene TRBJ2-3; D is possibly TRBD1 (5 bases). The germline V and J ends were trimmed by 5 bases and 2 bases, with 10 bases remaining between them. The CDR3 is 14 amino acids. From germline, CDR1 is KGHDR and CDR2 SFDVKD. CDR3 nucleotide sequence: TGTGCCACCAGTGTTAGGGGCGACACAGATACGCAGTATTTT. It specifies CATSVRGDTDTQYF.

The J gene is TRBJ1-5, the V gene TRBV2; D is unresolved. V dropped 0 bases and J dropped 6 bases, with 6 bases sitting between them. CDR3 length equals 13 residues. CDR1 and CDR2 from the germline V gene are SNHLY and FYNNEI. The CDR3 coding sequence is TGTGCCAGCAGTGAAGCCCGGGGTCAGCCCCAGCATTTT. It translates to CASSEARGQPQHF.

This clone was observed a single time. The CDR3 coding sequence is TGTGCCACCAGTCAGGGGGCAGGCAATCAGCCCCAGCATTTT. Translation: CATSQGAGNQPQHF. The rearrangement joins TRBV24-1 to TRBJ1-5, with 8 bases identical to TRBD1. CDR3 length: 14 residues. Trimming took 6 bases from V and 2 from J; bases not matched to a gene: 2. CDR1 and CDR2 (germline): KGHDR, SFDVKD.

This clone has only a few counts. The J gene is TRBJ1-1, the V gene TRBV3-1 (or the pseudogene TRBV3-2), with D hard to call. CDR3 length: 13 residues. With 4 bases removed from V and 6 bases from J, the gap between germline ends came to 12 bases. The germline V gene has CDR1 LGHDT and CDR2 YNNKEL (reference sequence). The CDR3 protein is CASSLATNSEAFF. The CDR3 DNA follows: TGTGCCAGCAGCCTAGCCACCAACTCTGAAGCTTTCTTT.

This rearrangement joins TRBV6-4 to TRBJ1-1, with a weak D call TRBD1 (6 bases). V lost 0 bases and J lost 4, with 6 bases in between. There are 13 residues in the CDR3. CDR1 and CDR2 (germline): MRHNA, SNTAGT. The CDR3 region is CASSDSTGTEAFF. The DNA of the CDR3 is TGTGCCAGCAGTGACTCGACAGGCACTGAAGCTTTCTTT.

CDR3 residues: CATSDWRQGRHEQYF. Written as DNA, the CDR3 is TGTGCCACCAGTGATTGGCGACAGGGGCGGCACGAGCAGTACTTC. The chain is built from TRBV24-1 and TRBJ2-7; 8 bases agree with TRBD1. Germline V CDR1 and CDR2: KGHDR, SFDVKD. This CDR3 is 15 amino acids long. The V segment lost 2 bases and the J segment 5 bases; nucleotides outside the gene matches: 7.

This clone occurred once. The chain has TRBV11-2 and TRBJ1-3; possibly TRBD1 for D (5 bases). The CDR3 extends over 17 amino acids. Germline V lookup: CDR1 SGHAT, CDR2 FQNNGV. Deletions cut 1 base from V and 0 bases from J, with 13 bases between. The CDR3 here is CASSLVPRAFSGNTIYF. The CDR3 region has the DNA TGTGCCAGCAGCTTAGTACCCAGGGCATTCTCTGGAAACACCATATATTTT.

This sequence joins TRBV5-1 and TRBJ2-7; maybe TRBD2 (7 bases). V shed 0 bases and J shed 1 base, with 14 bases lying between them. The germline gives CDR1 SGHRS, CDR2 YFSETQ. The CDR3 is 16 amino acids. The CDR3 reads CASSLEGGPLSYEQYF. The CDR3 bases are TGCGCCAGCAGCTTGGAGGGGGGGCCCTTATCCTACGAGCAGTACTTC.

The rearrangement joins TRBV25-1 to TRBJ2-5; D ambiguous. The germline V gene has CDR1 MGHDK and CDR2 SYGVNS. Deletions cut 10 bases from V and 4 bases from J, with 16 bases between. This CDR3 has 13 residues. DNA of the CDR3: TGTGCCACAGAAACTACCTCTTTAGAGACCCAGTACTTC. Its translation: CATETTSLETQYF.

The V call is TRBV6-5, the J call TRBJ1-5; D is perhaps TRBD1 (6 bases). The V and J ends lost 6 bases and 5 bases respectively, with 14 bases between them. CDR1 and CDR2 from the germline V gene are MNHEY and SVGAGI. This CDR3 is built from 14 residues. In nucleotides, the CDR3 is TGTGCCAGCAGCCTACAGGGATTCGATCAGCCCCAGCATTTT. Translation: CASSLQGFDQPQHF.

The genes are TRBV5-1 and TRBJ2-6, with D maybe TRBD1 (7 bases). The V gene lost 1 base and the J gene lost 0 bases, with 17 bases spanning the gap. The germline CDR1 and CDR2 sequences are SGHRS and YFSETQ. The length of the CDR3 is 19 residues. The CDR3: CASSLFAGQFSSGANVLTF. CDR3 sequence (DNA): TGCGCCAGCAGCTTGTTTGCGGGACAGTTTAGCTCTGGGGCCAACGTCCTGACTTTC. Supplemented by reference TRBV5-1 and TRBJ2-6, the full variable domain reads KAGVTQTPRYLIKTRGQQVTLSCSPISGHRSVSWYQQTPGQGLQFLFEYFSETQRNKGNFPGRFSGRQFSNSRSEMNVSTLELGDSALYLCASSLFAGQFSSGANVLTFGAGSRLTVL.

This clone was seen once. This chain links TRBV7-6 with TRBJ1-4; 12 bases are a match to TRBD1. The CDR3 length is 18 residues. The junction had 6 bases not matched to a gene; V was cut back by 1 base and J by 3 bases. Germline V gene data show CDR1 as SGHVS and CDR2 as FNYEAQ. The CDR3 here is CASSLDRDRGRSNEKLFF. In DNA form, the CDR3 reads TGTGCCAGCAGCTTAGACCGGGACAGGGGGCGATCTAATGAAAAACTGTTTTTT.